The 30 T cell receptor beta chains given below trace back to one sample, sequenced in a study of blood T cell repertoires in COVID-19. Profiled with immunoSEQ multiplex PCR; TCRdb holds only in-frame clones, not every one. The profile covers about 80,000 clones, with approximately 90% appearing a single time and 6% to 7.5% taken by the ten largest. The sequenced material came from peripheral blood. The receptors come from a woman aged 80 or over with acute or convalescent COVID-19.

V is TRBV7-3 and J is TRBJ2-3; no reliable D call. The CDR3 covers 13 residues. Germline-derived CDR1 and CDR2 are SGHTA and FQGTGA. The V end lost 2 bases, the J end lost 6 bases, and 9 bases lay between the germline ends. DNA of the CDR3: TGTGCCAGCAGCTTACTCTCCTCGGATACGCAGTATTTT. Its translation: CASSLLSSDTQYF.

The J gene is TRBJ1-1, the V gene TRBV30, with TRBD1 matching over 9 bases. The V gene's germline CDR1 is GTSNPN and CDR2 SVGIG (reference sequence). The CDR3 consists of 15 residues. V shed 0 bases, J shed 3 bases, and the junction held 5 bases outside the gene matches. The CDR3 DNA is TGTGCCTGGAGTGTGACAGGGGGAGCTGACACTGAAGCTTTCTTT. Translation gives CAWSVTGGADTEAFF. The full variable domain, its missing parts supplied by reference TRBV30 and TRBJ1-1, is SQTIHQWPATLVQPVGSPLSLECTVEGTSNPNLYWYRQAAGRGLQLLFYSVGIGQISSEVPQNLSASRPQDRQFILSSKKLLLSDSGFYLCAWSVTGGADTEAFFGQGTRLTVV.

The CDR3: CASSSTDLTEAFF. CDR3 nucleotides: TGTGCCAGCAGTTCGACAGATTTAACTGAAGCTTTCTTT. The chain combines TRBV12-3 or TRBV12-4 with TRBJ1-1, with D possibly matching TRBD1 (5 bases). The V and J ends lost 4 bases and 5 bases respectively, with 11 bases between them. The CDR3 covers 13 residues.

The chain recombines TRBV6-5 with TRBJ1-1; D ambiguous. CDR3 length: 14 residues. Germline assignment: CDR1 MNHEY and CDR2 SVGAGI. V was shortened by 4 bases and J by 1 base, with 10 bases between the two germline ends. The CDR3 DNA sequence: TGTGCCAGCAGTTCGACAACGTGGAACACTGAAGCTTTCTTT. Amino acid sequence: CASSSTTWNTEAFF.

This chain links TRBV13 with TRBJ2-1; no definite D call. The germline V and J ends were trimmed by 5 bases and 0 bases, with 11 bases remaining between them. CDR3 length: 15 residues. Germline CDR1 PRHDT, CDR2 FYEKMQ (reference sequence). The CDR3: CASSTTLTSYNEQFF. In DNA, the CDR3 is TGTGCCAGCAGCACTACCCTAACCTCCTACAATGAGCAGTTCTTC.

The CDR3 protein is CASSETRRAWGAGELFF. For the CDR3, the DNA is TGTGCCAGCAGCGAAACTAGGCGGGCCTGGGGGGCCGGGGAGCTGTTTTTT. V and J are TRBV7-2 and TRBJ2-2; tentative D call: TRBD2 (6 bases). The length of the CDR3 is 17 residues. Trimming cost V 5 bases and J 6 bases, with 22 bases left between them. The germline CDR1 and CDR2 sequences are SGHTA and FQGNSA.

The chain combines TRBV18 with TRBJ1-2; 8 bases align to TRBD1. The CDR3 has 20 residues. Germline assignment: CDR1 KGHSH and CDR2 LQKENI. After removal of 1 base from V and 0 bases from J, the junction contained 16 bases not matched to a gene. This chain's CDR3 is CASSPLLRGTGESANYGYTF. CDR3 bases: TGTGCCAGCTCACCACTTCTCAGAGGGACAGGCGAATCCGCTAACTATGGCTACACCTTC.

This clone was detected only a few times. The rearrangement joins TRBV5-4 to TRBJ2-5, with TRBD2 identical over 9 bases. This CDR3 has 17 residues. V gave up 6 bases and J gave up 2 bases; unmatched junction bases: 14. The germline V gene encodes CDR1 SGHNT and CDR2 YYREEE (reference sequence). The CDR3 region has the DNA TGTGCCAGCACTTCGGGGGCTGTGGCGGGAGGGCAAGAGACCCAGTACTTC. This encodes CASTSGAVAGGQETQYF.

The CDR3 coding sequence is TGTGCCTGGAGTGTACGGTCCGGGACAGGGGGCCATGGCTACACCTTC. Its translation: CAWSVRSGTGGHGYTF. V is TRBV30 and J is TRBJ1-2; 12 positions agree with TRBD1. J was trimmed by 6 bases and V by 0 bases; bases with no gene match: 8. CDR3 length: 16 amino acids. Germline CDR1 GTSNPN, CDR2 SVGIG (reference sequence).

The chain combines TRBV19 with TRBJ2-7; TRBD1 matches 12 bases. The junction had 6 bases not matched to a gene; V was cut back by 5 bases and J by 4 bases. Germline CDR1 and CDR2: LNHDA and SQIVND (reference sequence). CDR3 length equals 15 residues. CDR3 sequence reads: CASSLGQGAGYEQYF. The CDR3 region has the DNA TGTGCCAGTAGTCTGGGACAGGGGGCGGGGTACGAGCAGTACTTC.

This chain joins TRBV6-5 and TRBJ1-1; 8 bases align to TRBD1. With 2 bases clipped from V and 5 bases from J, the junction kept 4 bases outside the gene matches. The germline CDR1 and CDR2 sequences are MNHEY and SVGAGI. The CDR3 loop spans 14 amino acids. CDR3 in amino acids: CASSYRQGSTEAFF. In DNA, the CDR3 is TGTGCCAGCAGTTACCGACAGGGGAGTACTGAAGCTTTCTTT.

CDR3 DNA sequence: TGTGCCAGCAGCTATACACCCGGGGGGCAGGATACGCAGTATTTT. Amino acid sequence: CASSYTPGGQDTQYF. This chain uses TRBV7-8 with TRBJ2-3; maybe TRBD2 (7 bases). This CDR3 is 15 amino acids long. Germline assignment: CDR1 SGHVS and CDR2 FQNEAQ. Trimming pared 4 bases from V and 6 bases from J, leaving 17 bases between.

For the CDR3, the DNA is TGTGCCAGCTCACCCGGGACAGGGGGTCGGGAGCAGTACTTC. Amino acids: CASSPGTGGREQYF. This chain uses TRBV18 with TRBJ2-7; 11 bases are shared with TRBD1. V lost 3 bases, J lost 7 bases, and 5 bases stayed unmatched. This CDR3 is 14 amino acids long. Germline V gene lookup returns CDR1 KGHSH and CDR2 LQKENI.

This clone was observed once. Mismatch with germline at one junction end may stem from a read error. The gene calls are TRBV7-7 and TRBJ1-1; no clear D gene. CDR1 and CDR2 (germline): SSHAT, FNYEAQ (reference sequence). This CDR3 region has 14 residues. The CDR3 region has the DNA TGTGCTAGCAGCCCGAGATACACAGTCGATGAAGCTTTCTTT. Translation gives CASSPRYTVDEAFF.

This chain uses TRBV18 with TRBJ1-4, with 7 bases identical to TRBD1. Unmatched junction bases numbered 11, after V lost 4 bases and J lost 6 bases. This CDR3 is built from 16 residues. CDR1 and CDR2 from the germline V gene are KGHSH and LQKENI. The CDR3 DNA is TGTGCCAGCTCACACAACCACAGGGGCCCCTATGAAAAACTGTTTTTT. Its protein is CASSHNHRGPYEKLFF.

The rearrangement joins TRBV19 to TRBJ2-1, with a weak D call TRBD2 (6 bases). This CDR3 is built from 14 residues. V gave up 8 bases and J gave up 3 bases, with 14 bases separating them. Germline CDR1 and CDR2: LNHDA and SQIVND (reference sequence). CDR3 DNA sequence: TGTGCCAGTGCGTGGGGGAGGAACTACAATGAGCAGTTCTTC. It translates to CASAWGRNYNEQFF.

The V gene is TRBV5-1, the J gene TRBJ2-3; 9 bases align to TRBD1. The CDR3 runs to 14 residues. The V gene end was trimmed by 0 bases and the J gene end by 6 bases; junction bases not matched to a gene: 2. The germline CDR1 and CDR2 sequences are SGHRS and YFSETQ. The CDR3 DNA reads as TGCGCCAGCAGCTTGGTGGGACAGGGTGATACGCAGTATTTT. Translating gives CASSLVGQGDTQYF.

J is TRBJ2-3 and V is TRBV15, with 13 nucleotides matching TRBD2. Germline V gives CDR1 LNHNV, CDR2 YYDKDF (reference sequence). The CDR3 is 17 residues long. V dropped 2 bases and J dropped 1; count of bases not matched to a gene: 3. In nucleotides, the CDR3 is TGTGCCACCAGCAGACCAGGGACTAGCGGGGGCACAGATACGCAGTATTTT. Its protein is CATSRPGTSGGTDTQYF. The full variable domain, with the rest looked up from reference TRBV15 and TRBJ2-3, is DAMVIQNPRYQVTQFGKPVTLSCSQTLNHNVMYWYQQKSSQAPKLLFHYYDKDFNNEADTPDNFQSRRPNTSFCFLDIRSPGLGDTAMYLCATSRPGTSGGTDTQYFGPGTRLTVL.

This chain links TRBV19 with TRBJ1-2; D is ambiguous. CDR1 is LNHDA and CDR2 is SQIVND in the germline V gene (reference sequence). CDR3 length equals 15 residues. Trimming took 7 bases from V and 3 from J, leaving 18 bases between them. In DNA form, the CDR3 reads TGTGCCAGTACCACCACCCCCCGGGTCTACTATGGCTACACCTTC. Protein: CASTTTPRVYYGYTF.

The chain has TRBV11-2 and TRBJ2-5; 8 nucleotides line up with TRBD1. The germline V gene has CDR1 SGHAT and CDR2 FQNNGV. The CDR3 runs 15 residues. J gave up 4 bases and V 8 bases, and 12 bases lay outside the gene matches. The chain's CDR3 is CASGAWQGAGETQYF. CDR3 nucleotides: TGTGCCAGCGGCGCTTGGCAGGGGGCAGGAGAGACCCAGTACTTC.

J is TRBJ1-1 and V is TRBV6-5, with TRBD1 matching 8 bases. The trim removed 8 bases at V and 3 bases at J, leaving 8 bases unmatched. The CDR3 is made up of 14 amino acids. In germline, CDR1 is MNHEY, CDR2 SVGAGI. Here the CDR3 reads CASSGQGSDTEAFF. CDR3 DNA: TGTGCCAGCTCTGGACAGGGATCGGACACTGAAGCTTTCTTT.

The J gene is TRBJ1-2, the V gene TRBV19; no firm D call. The CDR3 totals 14 residues. Trimming cost V 9 bases and J 0 bases, with 14 bases left between them. Germline V gene lookup returns CDR1 LNHDA and CDR2 SQIVND (reference sequence). CDR3 coding DNA: TGTGCCAGCAGGCGGGGTAACACTAACTATGGCTACACCTTC. Translation: CASRRGNTNYGYTF.

This rearrangement joins TRBV3-1 (or the pseudogene TRBV3-2) to TRBJ1-1, with a tentative D call TRBD1 (6 bases). The CDR3 consists of 16 residues. Per germline, CDR1 LGHDT and CDR2 YNNKEL (reference sequence). The V end lost 1 base, the J end lost 5 bases, and 17 bases lay between the germline ends. The CDR3 loop reads CASSQVVGQGRTEAFF. The CDR3 DNA is TGTGCCAGCAGCCAAGTGGTAGGGCAGGGGCGAACTGAAGCTTTCTTT.

The J gene is TRBJ1-2, the V gene TRBV11-1; possibly TRBD1 for D (5 bases). The V gene lost 5 bases and the J gene lost 8 bases, with 18 bases spanning the gap. The CDR3 contains 14 residues. Per germline, CDR1 SGHAT and CDR2 FQDESV (reference sequence). The CDR3 nucleotides are TGTGCCAGCAGCCCCAATGCGGGGCCCGAGGGCTACACCTTC. This gives the protein CASSPNAGPEGYTF.

The rearrangement uses TRBV7-2 and TRBJ1-2; D possibly corresponds to TRBD1 (5 bases). In germline, CDR1 is SGHTA, CDR2 FQGNSA. V lost 2 bases, J lost 5 bases, and 9 bases lay in between. The CDR3 spans 13 residues. The CDR3 protein is CASSLPGKYGYTF. In nucleotides, the CDR3 is TGTGCCAGCAGCTTACCAGGGAAATATGGCTACACCTTC.

This chain uses TRBV25-1 with TRBJ2-1, with 8 bases lining up with TRBD2. The CDR3 covers 15 residues. The J segment lost 2 bases and the V segment lost 6 bases, leaving 6 bases of the junction unmatched. The germline gives CDR1 MGHDK, CDR2 SYGVNS. The CDR3, as DNA: TGTGCCAGCAGCCCGGGGGGGGTCCCCTACAATGAGCAGTTCTTC. It codes for CASSPGGVPYNEQFF.

The V and J genes are TRBV11-2 and TRBJ2-2; TRBD2 might be the D (6 bases). Germline V gene lookup returns CDR1 SGHAT and CDR2 FQNNGV. V gave up 6 bases and J gave up 7 bases, with 24 bases separating them. The CDR3 is 17 residues long. The chain's CDR3 is CASRAREVWGTGGELFF. CDR3 coding DNA: TGTGCCAGCAGAGCCAGGGAGGTATGGGGAACCGGCGGGGAGCTGTTTTTT.

The chain has TRBV19 and TRBJ1-1; D possibly corresponds to TRBD1 (6 bases). The CDR3 is 13 residues long. V lost 7 bases, J lost 4 bases, and 13 bases lay in between. Germline V gives CDR1 LNHDA, CDR2 SQIVND (reference sequence). CDR3 DNA sequence: TGTGCCAGTATGAAAGCGGACAGCACTGAAGCTTTCTTT. Translation: CASMKADSTEAFF.

The genes are TRBV7-9 and TRBJ2-5; D might be TRBD2 (6 bases). The V gene lost 5 bases and the J gene lost 5 bases, with 15 bases spanning the gap. CDR3 length: 14 amino acids. Per germline, CDR1 SEHNR and CDR2 FQNEAQ (reference sequence). In DNA form, the CDR3 reads TGTGCCAGCAGCCGAACGACTAGTACGGAGACCCAGTACTTC. It codes for CASSRTTSTETQYF.

J is TRBJ1-1 and V is TRBV15; 8 bases match TRBD1. Germline assignment: CDR1 LNHNV and CDR2 YYDKDF (reference sequence). V shed 8 bases and J 5 bases; nucleotides not matched to a gene: 7. The CDR3 covers 13 residues. The CDR3 DNA follows: TGTGCCACCTCCCTAGGACAGGGTACTGAAGCTTTCTTT. It specifies CATSLGQGTEAFF. Combining the CDR3 with reference TRBV15 and TRBJ1-1 gives the whole variable domain DAMVIQNPRYQVTQFGKPVTLSCSQTLNHNVMYWYQQKSSQAPKLLFHYYDKDFNNEADTPDNFQSRRPNTSFCFLDIRSPGLGDTAMYLCATSLGQGTEAFFGQGTRLTVV.